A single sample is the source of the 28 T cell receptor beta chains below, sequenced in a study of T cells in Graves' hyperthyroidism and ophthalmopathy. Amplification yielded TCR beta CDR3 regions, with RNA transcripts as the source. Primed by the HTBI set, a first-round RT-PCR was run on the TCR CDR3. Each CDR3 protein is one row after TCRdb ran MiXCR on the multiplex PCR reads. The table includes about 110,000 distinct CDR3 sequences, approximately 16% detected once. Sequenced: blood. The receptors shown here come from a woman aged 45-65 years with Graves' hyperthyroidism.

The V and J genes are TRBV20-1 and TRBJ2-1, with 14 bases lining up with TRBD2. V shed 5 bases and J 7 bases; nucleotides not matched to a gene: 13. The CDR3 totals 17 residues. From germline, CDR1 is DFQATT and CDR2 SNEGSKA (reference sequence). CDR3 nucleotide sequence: TGCAGTGCTCAACCCGGGACCGGGACTAGCGGGGGAAATGAGCAGTTCTTC. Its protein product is CSAQPGTGTSGGNEQFF.

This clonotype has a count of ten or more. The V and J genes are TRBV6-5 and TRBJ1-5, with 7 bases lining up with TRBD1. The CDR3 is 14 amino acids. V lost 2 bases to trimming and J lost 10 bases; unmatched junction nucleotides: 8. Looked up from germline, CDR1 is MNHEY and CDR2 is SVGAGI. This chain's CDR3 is CASSYRQGPQPQHF. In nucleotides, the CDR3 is TGTGCCAGCAGTTACAGACAGGGTCCGCAACCCCAGCATTTT.

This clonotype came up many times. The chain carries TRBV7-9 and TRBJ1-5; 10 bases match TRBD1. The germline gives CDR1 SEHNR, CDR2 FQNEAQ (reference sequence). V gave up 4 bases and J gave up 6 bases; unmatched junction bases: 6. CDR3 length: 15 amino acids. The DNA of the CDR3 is TGTGCCAGCAGCTCGGGACAGGGGATAAGTCAGCCCCAGCATTTT. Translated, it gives CASSSGQGISQPQHF.

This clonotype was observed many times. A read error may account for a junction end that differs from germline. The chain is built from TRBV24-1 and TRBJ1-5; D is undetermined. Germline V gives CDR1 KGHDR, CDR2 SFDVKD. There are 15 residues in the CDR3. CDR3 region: CVTSDPGRVNQPQHF. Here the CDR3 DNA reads TGTGTCACCAGTGACCCTGGACGGGTCAATCAGCCCCAGCATTTT.

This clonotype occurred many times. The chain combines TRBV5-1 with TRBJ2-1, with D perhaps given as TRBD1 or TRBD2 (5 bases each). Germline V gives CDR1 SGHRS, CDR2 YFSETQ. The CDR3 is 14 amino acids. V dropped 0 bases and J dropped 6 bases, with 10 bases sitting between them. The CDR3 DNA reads TGCGCCAGCAGCTTGGCCGGGACCCCCAATGAGCAGTTCTTC. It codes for CASSLAGTPNEQFF.

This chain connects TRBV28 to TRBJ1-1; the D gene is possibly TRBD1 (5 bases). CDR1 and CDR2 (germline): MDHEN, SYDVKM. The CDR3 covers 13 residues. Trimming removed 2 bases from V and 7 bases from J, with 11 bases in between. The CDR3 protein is CASSLMGRDEAFF. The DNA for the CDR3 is TGTGCCAGCAGTTTAATGGGACGCGATGAAGCTTTCTTT.

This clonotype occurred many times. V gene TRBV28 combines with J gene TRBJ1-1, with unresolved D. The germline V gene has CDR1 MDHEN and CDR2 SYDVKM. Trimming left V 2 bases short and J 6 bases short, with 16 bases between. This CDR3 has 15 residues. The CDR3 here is CASSLERATIPEAFF. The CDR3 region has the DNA TGTGCCAGCAGTTTAGAAAGGGCCACGATCCCTGAAGCTTTCTTT.

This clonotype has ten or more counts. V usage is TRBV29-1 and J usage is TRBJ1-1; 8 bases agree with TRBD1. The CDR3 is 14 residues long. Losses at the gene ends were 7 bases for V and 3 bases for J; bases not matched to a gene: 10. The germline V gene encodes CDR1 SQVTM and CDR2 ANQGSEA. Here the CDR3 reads CSARTGIVYTEAFF. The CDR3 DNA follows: TGCAGCGCAAGGACAGGGATCGTTTACACTGAAGCTTTCTTT.

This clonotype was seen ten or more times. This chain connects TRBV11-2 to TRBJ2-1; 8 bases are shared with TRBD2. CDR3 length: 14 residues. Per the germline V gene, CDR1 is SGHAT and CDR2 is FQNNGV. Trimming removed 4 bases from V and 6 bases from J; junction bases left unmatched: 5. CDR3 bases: TGTGCCAGCAGCTGGGGGACTAGGGTCAATGAGCAGTTCTTC. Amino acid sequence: CASSWGTRVNEQFF.

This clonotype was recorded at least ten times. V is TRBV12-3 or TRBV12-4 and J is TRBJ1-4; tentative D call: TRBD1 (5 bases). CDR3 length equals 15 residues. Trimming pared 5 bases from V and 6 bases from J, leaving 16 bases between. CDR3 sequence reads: CASSIYSAGDEKLFF. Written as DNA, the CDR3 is TGTGCCAGCAGTATCTACAGCGCGGGGGATGAAAAACTGTTTTTT.

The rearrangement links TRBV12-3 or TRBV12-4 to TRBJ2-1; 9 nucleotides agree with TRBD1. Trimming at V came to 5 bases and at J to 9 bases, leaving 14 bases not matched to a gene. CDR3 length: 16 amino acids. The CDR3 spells CASSSRQGVLEGEQFF. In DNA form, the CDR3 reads TGTGCCAGCAGTAGTAGACAGGGGGTATTAGAGGGTGAGCAGTTCTTC.

For the CDR3, the DNA is TGTGCCAGCAGAGACCGGGCCCTCTCTGGAAACACCATATATTTT. Translation: CASRDRALSGNTIYF. J is TRBJ1-3 and V is TRBV27; D remains unclear. The V end was cut by 6 bases, the J end by 0 bases, with 12 bases between. The length of the CDR3 is 15 residues. The germline V gene encodes CDR1 MNHEY and CDR2 SMNVEV (reference sequence).

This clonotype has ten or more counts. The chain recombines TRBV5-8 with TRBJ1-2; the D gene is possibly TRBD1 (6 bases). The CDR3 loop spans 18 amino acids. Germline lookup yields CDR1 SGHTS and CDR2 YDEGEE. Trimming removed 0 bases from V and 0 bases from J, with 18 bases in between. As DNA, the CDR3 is TGTGCCAGCAGCTTGGCTGGGATAGTGGGGGCCTCTAACTATGGCTACACCTTC. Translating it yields CASSLAGIVGASNYGYTF.

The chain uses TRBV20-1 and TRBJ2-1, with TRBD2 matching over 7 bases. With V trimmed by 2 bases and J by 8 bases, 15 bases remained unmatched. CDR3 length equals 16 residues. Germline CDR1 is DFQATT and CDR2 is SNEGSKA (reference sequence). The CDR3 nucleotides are TGCAGTGCTAGAACCACGACTGGCGGGAGTGTCGATGAGCAGTTCTTC. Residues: CSARTTTGGSVDEQFF.

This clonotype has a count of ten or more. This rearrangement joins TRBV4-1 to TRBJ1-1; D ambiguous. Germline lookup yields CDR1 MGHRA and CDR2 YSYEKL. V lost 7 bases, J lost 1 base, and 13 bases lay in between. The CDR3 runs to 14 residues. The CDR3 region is CASTSGTKNTEAFF. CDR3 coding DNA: TGCGCCAGCACCTCGGGAACCAAGAACACTGAAGCTTTCTTT.

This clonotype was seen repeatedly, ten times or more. CDR3 amino acids: CASSRGRGITEAFF. The DNA of the CDR3 is TGTGCCAGCTCACGGGGCAGGGGTATCACTGAAGCTTTCTTT. This sequence joins TRBV18 and TRBJ1-1; possible D gene TRBD1, 6 bases. Trimming took 4 bases from V and 4 from J, leaving 13 bases between them. CDR1 KGHSH and CDR2 LQKENI come from the germline V gene. The CDR3 runs to 14 residues.

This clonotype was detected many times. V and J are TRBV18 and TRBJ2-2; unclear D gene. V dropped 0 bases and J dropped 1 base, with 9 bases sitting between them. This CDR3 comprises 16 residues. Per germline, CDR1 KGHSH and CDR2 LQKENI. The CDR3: CASSPPSQMNTGELFF. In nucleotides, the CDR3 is TGTGCCAGCTCACCACCGTCCCAAATGAACACCGGGGAGCTGTTTTTT.

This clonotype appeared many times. Here the CDR3 reads CASSRAGNSYEQYF. CDR3 bases: TGTGCCAGCTCTAGGGCGGGCAACTCCTACGAGCAGTACTTC. The chain has TRBV12-3 or TRBV12-4 and TRBJ2-7; maybe TRBD2 (5 bases). The CDR3 loop spans 14 amino acids. With 8 bases removed from V and 0 bases from J, the gap between germline ends came to 14 bases.

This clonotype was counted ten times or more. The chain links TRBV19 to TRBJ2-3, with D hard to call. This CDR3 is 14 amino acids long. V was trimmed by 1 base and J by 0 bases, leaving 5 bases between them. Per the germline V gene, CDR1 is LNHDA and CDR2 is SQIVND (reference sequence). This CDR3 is CASSIAYSTDTQYF. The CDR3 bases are TGTGCCAGTAGTATAGCTTATAGCACAGATACGCAGTATTTT.

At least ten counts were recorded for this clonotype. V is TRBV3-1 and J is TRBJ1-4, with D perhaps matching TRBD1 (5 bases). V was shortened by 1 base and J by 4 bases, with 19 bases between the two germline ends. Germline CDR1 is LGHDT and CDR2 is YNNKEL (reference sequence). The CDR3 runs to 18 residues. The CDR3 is CASSQARGRVIRNEKLFF. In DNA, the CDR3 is TGTGCCAGCAGCCAAGCCCGCGGCAGGGTGATCCGTAATGAAAAACTGTTTTTT.

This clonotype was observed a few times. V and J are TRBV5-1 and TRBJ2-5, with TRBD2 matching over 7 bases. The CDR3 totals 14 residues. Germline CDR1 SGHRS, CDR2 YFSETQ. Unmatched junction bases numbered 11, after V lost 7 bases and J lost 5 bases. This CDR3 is CASYSGGSSETQYF. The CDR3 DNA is TGCGCCAGCTACTCCGGCGGGAGTTCCGAGACCCAGTACTTC.

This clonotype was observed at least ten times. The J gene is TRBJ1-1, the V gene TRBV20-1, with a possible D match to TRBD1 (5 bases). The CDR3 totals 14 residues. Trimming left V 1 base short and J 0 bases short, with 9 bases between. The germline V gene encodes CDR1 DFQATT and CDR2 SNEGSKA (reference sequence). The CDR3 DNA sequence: TGCAGTGCTAGAGTGGGGCAGCTGAACACTGAAGCTTTCTTT. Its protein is CSARVGQLNTEAFF.

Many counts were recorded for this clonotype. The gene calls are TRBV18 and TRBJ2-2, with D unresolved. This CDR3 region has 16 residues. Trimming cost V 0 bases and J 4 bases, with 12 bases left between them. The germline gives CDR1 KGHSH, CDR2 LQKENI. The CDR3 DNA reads TGTGCCAGCTCACCACCTTGGGAAGCGAGCACCGGGGAGCTGTTTTTT. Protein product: CASSPPWEASTGELFF.

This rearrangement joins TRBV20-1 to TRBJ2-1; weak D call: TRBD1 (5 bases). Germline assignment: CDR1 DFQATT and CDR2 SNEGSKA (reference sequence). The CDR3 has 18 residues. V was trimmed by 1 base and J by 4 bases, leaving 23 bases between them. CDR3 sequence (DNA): TGCAGTGCTAGAGCCTCTCTTGACAGAACCCGGGCGTACAATGAGCAGTTCTTC. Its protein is CSARASLDRTRAYNEQFF.

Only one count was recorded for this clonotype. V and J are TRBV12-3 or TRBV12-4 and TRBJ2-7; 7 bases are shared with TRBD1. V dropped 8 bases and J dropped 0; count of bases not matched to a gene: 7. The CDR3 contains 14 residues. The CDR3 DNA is TGTGCCAGCTCCAGGGGGAAGAGCTCCTACGAGCAGTACTTC. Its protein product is CASSRGKSSYEQYF.

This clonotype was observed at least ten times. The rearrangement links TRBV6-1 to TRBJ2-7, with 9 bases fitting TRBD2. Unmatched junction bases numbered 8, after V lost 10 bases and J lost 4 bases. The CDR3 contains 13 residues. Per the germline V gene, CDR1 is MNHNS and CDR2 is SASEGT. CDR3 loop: CATQTTSGYEQYV. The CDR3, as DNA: TGTGCCACCCAAACAACTAGCGGGTACGAGCAGTACGTC.

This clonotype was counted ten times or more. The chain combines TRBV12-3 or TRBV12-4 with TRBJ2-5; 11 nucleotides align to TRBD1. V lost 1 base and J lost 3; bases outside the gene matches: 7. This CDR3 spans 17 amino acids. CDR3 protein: CASSLGWDRGVEETQYF. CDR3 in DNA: TGTGCCAGCAGTTTAGGATGGGACAGGGGGGTCGAAGAGACCCAGTACTTC.

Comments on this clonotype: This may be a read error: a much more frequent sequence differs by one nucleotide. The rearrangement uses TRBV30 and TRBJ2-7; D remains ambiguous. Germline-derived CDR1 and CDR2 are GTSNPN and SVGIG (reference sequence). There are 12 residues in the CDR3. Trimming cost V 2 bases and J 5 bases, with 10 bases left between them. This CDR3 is CAWSRLGHEQYF. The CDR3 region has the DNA TGTGCCTGGAGTCGCCTGGGCCACGAGCAGTACTTC.